This T cell receptor beta chain was retrieved from a study of T cell responses to AZD1222 COVID-19 vaccine (dated by TCRdb to about 2021). About the full investigation: TCR sequencing was performed for roughly 250 trial participants, of whom 207 were given two doses of AZD1222 and approximately 25 were given two doses of MenACWY control vaccine. Enrollment into the trials was organized by age into subgroups of 18-55, 56-69 and 70-plus years, and those subgroups contained about 160, 30 and 59 TCR-sequenced participants, respectively. Study-level results and caveats: Because no day 14 peak-response samples were available, repertoires were characterized only after the peak T cell response. In the small 56-69-year group, the increase in depth fell short of significance, most likely because of low power. The vaccine-associated CD4 TCRs covered the entire spike protein, and the dominant responses fell in regions 160-218 and 743-854. Only five to seven AZD1222 recipients were SARS-CoV-2 seropositive at baseline, limiting conclusions about previously exposed vaccinees. Spike-specific TCR breadth and depth rose significantly after two AZD1222 doses compared with day 0 and with MenACWY recipients. Reportedly, almost half of the unique spike-specific TCRs recognized epitopes lying outside the regions that are mutated in the B.1.351 and B.1.1.7 variants. Participants were mostly white British and included more females than males, and it was suggested by the authors that clonal diversity may have been underestimated.

Spanning cysteine to phenylalanine, the CDR3 consists of 16 amino acids. The DNA shown is the 48-base CDR3, in frame from base 1. The junction shows trimming of 7 bases on V and 4 bases on J, and the gene matches do not reach 9 bases of it. Via the germline V gene (reference sequence), CDR1 is WNHNN and CDR2 SYGVQD. The CDR3 regions of human TCRbeta chains were subjected to immunosequencing. Under the source paper's analysis protocol: TCRs in the repertoires were compared against a reference library of SARS-CoV-2-specific TCRs that had been generated with the MIRA antigen-specificity platform. Breadth meant the fraction of unique TCRs that were SARS-CoV-2-associated, whereas depth meant the fraction of total T cells that were SARS-CoV-2-associated. Using the MIRA data, every spike-specific TCR was mapped to the spike region that the TCR reacted to and assigned to either a CD4 or a CD8 class. Log10-transformed breadth and depth values were compared by one-way ANOVA with Sidak's multiple comparisons tests. Entries here come from immuneACCESS through TCRdb and include only in-frame sequences with V and J called. Some clones fail to appear in such tables; in the studies checked, an unresolved V gene covers under half of the shortfall, and the cause of the remainder is unknown. V, J and clone size are those of that table, while D and trimming were read from the DNA. Within this sample are 90,000 to 140,000 clones, with 75% to 90% of them counted one time only. The ten largest clones represent 44% of the sample.

Notes on this clone: Its binding antigen is unknown. One base away there is no much larger clone; base qualities are not given.

Read against the paper, the sample's time point label means: about 28 days (+/-7) after the second vaccine dose. AZD1222 recipients with second doses at about 4 weeks or about 12 weeks were pooled, because spike-specific TCR depth and breadth did not differ between schedules. Vaccinee samples came from UK trials COV001 and COV002, including a single-blind randomized controlled phase 2/3 trial of AZD1222 (ChAdOx1 nCoV-19) in healthy adults. For TCRbeta chain sequencing, PBMC samples from trial participants were taken at day 0 and at day 28 after the second dose. The sample consisted of peripheral blood, taken 28 days after the second AZD1222 dose. The TCR was taken from an adult who received the AZD1222 COVID-19 vaccine. The V and J genes are TRBV10-1 and TRBJ2-2; 10 bases in the junction line up with TRBD2. The DNA sequence is as follows: TGCGCCAGCAAGCGGGAGGGCCAACGAGGCACCGGGGAGCTGTTTTTT. This gives the protein CASKREGQRGTGELFF.